These 24 T cell receptor beta chains were all obtained from the same sample, sequenced in a study of blood T cells in healthy people across ages. Together with a sample-barcoded 5' primer, a J-beta primer mix was included in a second PCR lasting about 6 to 11 cycles. TCRdb re-called the 5' RACE reads through MiXCR, storing one row per CDR3 protein. The sample carries 660,000 or so distinct CDR3 sequences, 58% recorded once. The sample taken for sequencing was blood. The receptors stem from a man between 60 and 75 years old in good health.

J is TRBJ2-4 and V is TRBV13; 10 nucleotides align to TRBD2. The J call may be in error: the DNA end matches TRBJ2-7 better. The CDR3 is 15 amino acids. Germline CDR1 PRHDT, CDR2 FYEKMQ (reference sequence). The CDR3 DNA sequence: TGTGCCAGCAGCCCCGGACTAGCGGCCGGCTACGAGCAGTACTTC. As protein: CASSPGLAAGYEQYF.

This chain uses TRBV2 with TRBJ1-2; D ambiguous. CDR3 size: 14 residues. The germline gives CDR1 SNHLY, CDR2 FYNNEI. The V end was cut by 2 bases, the J end by 4 bases, with 11 bases between. The CDR3 nucleotides are TGTGCCAGCAGTGAAAGGGCGCAGTTCTATGGCTACACCTTC. Its protein product is CASSERAQFYGYTF. The full variable domain, rest sourced from reference TRBV2 and TRBJ1-2, is EPEVTQTPSHQVTQMGQEVILRCVPISNHLYFYWYRQILGQKVEFLVSFYNNEISEKSEIFDDQFSVERPDGSNFTLKIRSTKLEDSAMYFCASSERAQFYGYTFGSGTRLTVV.

The chain recombines TRBV24-1 with TRBJ2-3; D remains unclear. The germline V and J ends were trimmed by 4 bases and 0 bases, with 4 bases remaining between them. The CDR3 is made up of 13 amino acids. Per the germline V gene, CDR1 is KGHDR and CDR2 is SFDVKD. The CDR3 nucleotides are TGTGCCACCAGTGAATCTAGCACAGATACGCAGTATTTT. This translates into CATSESSTDTQYF.

This clonotype was seen a handful of times. V usage is TRBV5-1 and J usage is TRBJ1-1; 8 nucleotides line up with TRBD1. With V trimmed by 1 base and J by 10 bases, 9 bases remained unmatched. The CDR3 is made up of 14 amino acids. Germline V gene sequence: CDR1 SGHRS, CDR2 YFSETQ. CDR3 coding DNA: TGCGCCAGCAGCTTGACAGGGGGGTCTCCCCCAGCTTTCTTT. This gives the protein CASSLTGGSPPAFF.

This chain connects TRBV18 to TRBJ1-6, with D possibly matching TRBD1 (5 bases). The CDR3 contains 13 residues. V lost 6 bases and J 5 bases, leaving 8 bases between the germline ends. CDR1 is KGHSH and CDR2 is LQKENI in the germline V gene. The CDR3 sequence: CASSQGDNSPLHF. The CDR3 DNA reads TGTGCCAGCTCGCAGGGAGATAATTCACCCCTCCACTTT.

The chain combines TRBV7-2 with TRBJ2-5; possibly TRBD1 for D (5 bases). The CDR3 is 15 residues long. Trimming pared 1 base from V and 2 bases from J, leaving 11 bases between. The germline V gene has CDR1 SGHTA and CDR2 FQGNSA. The CDR3 sequence: CASSLGSAGQETQYF. The CDR3 DNA reads TGTGCCAGCAGCTTAGGCAGCGCAGGGCAAGAGACCCAGTACTTC.

The chain employs TRBV28 and TRBJ1-6, with 8 bases lining up with TRBD1. Germline trimming cut 4 bases from V and 10 bases from J; bases unmatched to any gene: 9. Per germline, CDR1 MDHEN and CDR2 SYDVKM. This CDR3 contains 15 residues. The CDR3 DNA sequence: TGTGCCAGCAGTTACACTGGACAGGGTAACTCACCCCTCCACTTT. Protein product: CASSYTGQGNSPLHF.

The V and J genes are TRBV6-1 and TRBJ1-1, with a weak D call TRBD1 (6 bases). V was clipped by 0 bases and J by 7 bases, with 12 bases between them. Germline-derived CDR1 and CDR2 are MNHNS and SASEGT. The CDR3 is 14 residues long. CDR3 DNA sequence: TGTGCCAGCAGTGAAGCGTGGGGGGCCGGTGAAGCTTTCTTT. Translating it yields CASSEAWGAGEAFF.

This chain links TRBV7-9 with TRBJ1-1; D gene uncertain. The CDR3 runs 18 residues. V was pared by 1 base and J by 3 bases, with 21 bases between. From germline, CDR1 is SEHNR and CDR2 FQNEAQ (reference sequence). CDR3 nucleotide sequence: TGTGCCAGCAGCTTAGGACGGGTCGGCAGAACGCGGGACACTGAAGCTTTCTTT. This encodes CASSLGRVGRTRDTEAFF.

The chain carries TRBV9 and TRBJ2-7, with D hard to call. The CDR3 runs to 14 residues. Germline CDR1 reads SGDLS; CDR2 reads YYNGEE. V was shortened by 2 bases and J by 0 bases, with 9 bases between the two germline ends. The CDR3 nucleotides read TGTGCCAGCAGCGTGGACCCGAGCTCCTACGAGCAGTACGTC. Translated, it gives CASSVDPSSYEQYV.

Turning to this clonotype: The junction and the germline gene differ at one end; a read error may be behind it. This chain uses TRBV20-1 with TRBJ1-5; 7 nucleotides match TRBD1. CDR1 is DFQATT, CDR2 SNEGSKA, per germline (reference sequence). The length of the CDR3 is 13 residues. CDR3 coding DNA: TGCAGTGCCAGAGTGACAGGGAATCAGCCCCAGCATTTT. This translates into CSARVTGNQPQHF.

This clonotype was observed a few times. The V call is TRBV6-2 or TRBV6-3, the J call TRBJ2-1, with 7 bases lining up with TRBD2. Trimming removed 5 bases from V and 1 base from J; junction bases left unmatched: 8. There are 16 residues in the CDR3. The germline V gene encodes CDR1 MNHEY and CDR2 SVGEGT. The CDR3 region has the DNA TGTGCCAGCAGTCCCCTTAGCGGGCCTTCCTACAATGAGCAGTTCTTC. Its protein product is CASSPLSGPSYNEQFF.

The rearrangement joins TRBV7-9 to TRBJ2-3; no definite D call. V gave up 4 bases and J gave up 4 bases, with 6 bases separating them. The CDR3 is 12 residues long. In germline, CDR1 is SEHNR, CDR2 FQNEAQ (reference sequence). The CDR3 sequence: CASSSTSDTQYF. The DNA for the CDR3 is TGTGCCAGCAGCTCAACCTCAGATACGCAGTATTTT.

The V gene is TRBV12-3 or TRBV12-4, the J gene TRBJ2-7; 8 nucleotides agree with TRBD1. The CDR3 has 16 residues. V shed 3 bases, J shed 5 bases, and the junction held 12 bases outside the gene matches. The CDR3 nucleotides read TGTGCCAGCAGTTTTCAAGGGGGGCAGGGGGCGGACGAGCAGTACTTC. Translated, it gives CASSFQGGQGADEQYF.

This clonotype was seen only once. This chain connects TRBV27 to TRBJ1-2, with 10 bases lining up with TRBD1. This CDR3 contains 15 residues. Germline CDR1 reads MNHEY; CDR2 reads SMNVEV (reference sequence). The trim removed 0 bases at V and 8 bases at J, leaving 6 bases unmatched. The CDR3, as DNA: TGTGCCAGCAGTTTATCAGGGACAGGGGCGGGGGGCTACACCTTC. Translated: CASSLSGTGAGGYTF.

This clonotype was recorded a few times. The chain recombines TRBV18 with TRBJ2-1; D might be TRBD1 or TRBD2, each matching 5 bases. V was pared by 3 bases and J by 8 bases, with 11 bases between. Per the germline V gene, CDR1 is KGHSH and CDR2 is LQKENI. The CDR3 length is 13 residues. The CDR3 reads CASSPGGGDEQFF. CDR3 nucleotide sequence: TGTGCCAGCTCACCTGGGGGTGGCGATGAGCAGTTCTTC.

J is TRBJ1-5 and V is TRBV12-3 or TRBV12-4; D is unclear. This CDR3 is built from 15 residues. The V end lost 5 bases, the J end lost 5 bases, and 16 bases lay between the germline ends. CDR3 loop: CASSVYGREDQPQHF. DNA of the CDR3: TGTGCCAGCAGTGTCTATGGACGGGAAGATCAGCCCCAGCATTTT.

The chain employs TRBV12-3 or TRBV12-4 and TRBJ1-1; no clear D gene. This CDR3 has 14 residues. Trimming pared 3 bases from V and 4 bases from J, leaving 12 bases between. CDR3 loop: CASSLKQLGTEAFF. CDR3 bases: TGTGCCAGCAGTTTGAAACAACTGGGCACTGAAGCTTTCTTT.

The gene calls are TRBV20-1 and TRBJ2-5, with 8 bases identical to TRBD1. The J call may be wrong; the DNA end is better matched by TRBJ2-7. CDR1 and CDR2 (germline): DFQATT, SNEGSKA (reference sequence). This CDR3 has 14 amino acids. Written as DNA, the CDR3 is TGCAGTGCTAGATATCGGACAGGGATCGACGAGCAGTACTTC. Protein sequence: CSARYRTGIDEQYF.

This clonotype was seen a few times. The chain couples TRBV12-3 or TRBV12-4 to TRBJ1-2, with D uncertain. The V end was cut by 6 bases, the J end by 4 bases, with 18 bases between. The CDR3 has 15 residues. The CDR3 here is CASSPGRRTPYGYTF. CDR3 coding DNA: TGTGCCAGCAGCCCCGGACGGCGGACGCCCTATGGCTACACCTTC.

This chain uses TRBV4-2 with TRBJ2-1; 9 bases line up with TRBD2. CDR3 length: 16 amino acids. Germline CDR1 LGHNA, CDR2 YNFKEQ. J gave up 4 bases and V 0 bases, and 4 bases lay outside the gene matches. The CDR3 loop reads CASSQDRAGGYNEQFF. As DNA, the CDR3 is TGTGCCAGCAGCCAAGATAGAGCGGGGGGTTACAATGAGCAGTTCTTC.

This sequence joins TRBV7-2 and TRBJ2-1, with TRBD2 matching over 8 bases. V lost 2 bases, J lost 10 bases, and 13 bases stayed unmatched. CDR1 and CDR2 from the germline V gene are SGHTA and FQGNSA. This CDR3 region has 16 residues. The CDR3 sequence is CASSLNRASGRHEQFF. The CDR3 DNA sequence: TGTGCCAGCAGCTTAAATAGGGCTAGCGGGCGTCACGAGCAGTTCTTC.

The rearrangement links TRBV27 to TRBJ2-3, with unresolved D. This CDR3 region has 14 residues. With 4 bases removed from V and 4 bases from J, the gap between germline ends came to 12 bases. Per the germline V gene, CDR1 is MNHEY and CDR2 is SMNVEV (reference sequence). CDR3 sequence: CASSWVGSADTQYF. The CDR3 nucleotides are TGTGCCAGCAGTTGGGTAGGGTCAGCAGATACGCAGTATTTT.

This clonotype was seen only once. DNA of the CDR3: TGCAGCGTTCCCTCCAGAATCGGGACCGGGGAGCTGTTTTTT. Protein product: CSVPSRIGTGELFF. The chain recombines TRBV29-1 with TRBJ2-2; D gene unclear. V was trimmed by 5 bases and J by 5 bases, leaving 15 bases between them. CDR3 size: 14 residues. Germline assignment: CDR1 SQVTM and CDR2 ANQGSEA.